In its sample, the clone carrying this T cell receptor beta chain is large. Its antigen is unknown. This sample was included in a study of circulating CD8 cells and anti-PD-1 response in melanoma. Across the whole study: Non-responders showed stable or progressive disease; responders showed complete or partial response. Study conclusions and caveats: Only baseline and M1 samples entered the published repertoire comparisons. Clonotype sharing was highest between DPOS and TIGIT subsets.

The CDR3 consists of 14 residues. From germline, CDR1 is MNHEY and CDR2 SMNVEV (reference sequence). Trimming cost V 8 bases and J 4 bases, with 17 bases left between them. Using 15 ng of total RNA, TCR libraries were made with the QIAseq Immune Repertoire TCR panel. TCRdb analysed the reads with MiXCR anew, one entry per CDR3 protein. Of hundreds of distinct CDR3 sequences in the sample, under 7.5% were seen once. Live CD3+CD8+TCRalphabeta+ cells were sorted into four subsets by PD-1 and/or TIGIT. The chain employs TRBV27 and TRBJ1-1, with TRBD1 as a possible D gene (5 bases). This sample comprised CD8+ T cells from PBMCs, obtained at baseline or after one month of anti-PD-1 therapy (not recorded which). The origin of this receptor is a human donor with melanoma. The CDR3: CASRPRGQGTEAFF. Written as DNA, the CDR3 is TGTGCCAGCCGCCCAAGGGGCCAAGGCACTGAAGCTTTCTTT.